One T cell receptor beta chain is described in this entry. The data stem from a study of cytomegalovirus exposure and HLA in healthy donors. Profiling relied on immunoSEQ multiplex PCR, and the TCRdb table lists in-frame clones only, not all of them. This table holds 65,000 to 80,000 clones, 85% to 95% found once. The V and J ends lost 5 bases and 2 bases, in that order; junction bases with no gene match: 8. Germline V gene sequence: CDR1 SSHAT, CDR2 FNYEAQ (reference sequence). This CDR3 has 15 amino acids. The study drew the donors from its roughly 120-subject validation cohort, separate from the approximately 700-subject first cohort.

This chain connects TRBV7-7 to TRBJ2-5; TRBD2 agrees at 7 bases. The receptor comes from a woman aged 18-29 years in good health and CMV-seropositive. Sequencing was performed on PBMCs. CDR3 loop: CASSPTRTRQETQYF. DNA of the CDR3: TGTGCCAGCAGCCCGACAAGGACTAGACAAGAGACCCAGTACTTC.